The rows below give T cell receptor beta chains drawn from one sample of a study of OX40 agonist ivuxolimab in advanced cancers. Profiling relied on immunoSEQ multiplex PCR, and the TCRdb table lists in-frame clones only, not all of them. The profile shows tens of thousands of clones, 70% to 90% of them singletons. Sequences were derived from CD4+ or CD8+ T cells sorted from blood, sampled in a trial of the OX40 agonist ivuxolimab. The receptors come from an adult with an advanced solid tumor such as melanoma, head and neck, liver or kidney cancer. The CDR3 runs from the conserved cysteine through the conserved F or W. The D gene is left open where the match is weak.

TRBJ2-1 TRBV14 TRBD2 CASNQAGVVNEQFF TGTGCCAGCAACCAAGCGGGAGTGGTCAATGAGCAGTTCTTC
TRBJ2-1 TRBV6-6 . CASTGHNEQFF TGTGCCAGCACAGGGCACAATGAGCAGTTCTTC
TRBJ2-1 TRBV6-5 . CASSYVSGRGHNEQFF TGTGCCAGCAGTTACGTCTCTGGACGGGGTCACAATGAGCAGTTCTTC
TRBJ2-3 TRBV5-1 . CASSFQDTQYF TGCGCCAGCAGCTTTCAGGATACGCAGTATTTT
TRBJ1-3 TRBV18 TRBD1 CASSPGQGFSGNTIYF TGTGCCAGCTCACCGGGACAGGGCTTCTCTGGAAACACCATATATTTT
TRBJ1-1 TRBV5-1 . CASSLEGGYNTEAFF TGCGCCAGCAGCTTGGAGGGGGGTTACAACACTGAAGCTTTCTTT
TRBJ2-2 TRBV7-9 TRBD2 CASSFGLAGGSGELFF TGTGCCAGCAGCTTCGGACTAGCGGGAGGGAGCGGGGAGCTGTTTTTT
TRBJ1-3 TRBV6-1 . CASSDPGWAGNTIYF TGTGCCAGCAGTGATCCCGGCTGGGCTGGAAACACCATATATTTT
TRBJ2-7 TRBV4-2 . CASSQDRSGGSYEQYF TGTGCCAGCAGCCAAGATAGGTCAGGCGGTTCCTACGAGCAGTACTTC
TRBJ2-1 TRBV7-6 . CASSLLSRTDPGNEQFF TGTGCCAGCAGCTTATTAAGTAGGACAGACCCAGGGAATGAGCAGTTCTTC
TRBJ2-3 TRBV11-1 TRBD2 CASSLVAGVGDTQYF TGTGCCAGCAGCTTAGTAGCGGGAGTAGGAGATACGCAGTATTTT
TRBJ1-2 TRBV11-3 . CASSSWGVYGYTF TGTGCCAGCAGCTCCTGGGGGGTCTATGGCTACACCTTC
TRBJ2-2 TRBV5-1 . CASSDTGELFF TGCGCCAGCAGTGACACCGGGGAGCTGTTTTTT
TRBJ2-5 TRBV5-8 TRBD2 CASSLYLGGKETQYF TGTGCCAGCAGCTTGTACTTGGGGGGGAAAGAGACCCAGTACTTC